The source of this T cell receptor beta chain is a study of T cells in Graves' hyperthyroidism and ophthalmopathy. Points on this clonotype: The antigen is unknown.

Study results and limitations: Median prediction lead before ophthalmopathy onset was roughly 6 months with the model.

RNA transcripts were the template for amplifying TCR beta CDR3 regions. Carried out on the TCR CDR3, a first-round RT-PCR used the HTBI primer set. MiXCR was run by TCRdb on the multiplex PCR reads, yielding one entry per CDR3 protein. The sample shows 300,000 to 400,000 distinct CDR3 sequences, about 15% of them seen only once. Germline values: CDR1 SEHNR, CDR2 FQNEAQ (reference sequence). V gave up 5 bases and J gave up 0 bases, with 15 bases separating them. The CDR3 totals 16 residues. The chain is built from TRBV7-9 and TRBJ2-3; TRBD1 is a possible D gene (5 bases). Sequencing used blood. The receptor was derived from a woman aged 60-70 years with Graves' hyperthyroidism. CDR3 in DNA: TGTGCCAGCAGCCCCCCCGACAGTACTAGCACAGATACGCAGTATTTT. This gives the protein CASSPPDSTSTDTQYF.